This T cell receptor (beta chain) was profiled in a study of CD8 T cells in Susac syndrome. Reverse transcription used about 0.45 to 1 ug RNA and random hexamers. Across 54 Vbeta and 13 Jbeta, immunoSEQ multiplex PCR amplified TCR beta CDR3. TCRdb ran MiXCR on the immunoSEQ multiplex PCR reads and lists one entry per CDR3 protein. The sample lists about 200,000 distinct CDR3 sequences; 90% to 97% were seen once. V lost 3 bases and J lost 6; bases outside the gene matches: 5. This CDR3 comprises 13 residues. CDR1 and CDR2 (germline): SGHTA, FQGTGA. V and J are TRBV7-3 and TRBJ2-7; 7 nucleotides agree with TRBD1. The clonotype originates from a human donor with multiple sclerosis. The sequencing input was CD4+ T cells from PBMCs. The CDR3 loop reads CASSFQTGLEQYF. For the CDR3, the DNA is TGTGCCAGCAGCTTCCAGACAGGGCTCGAGCAGTACTTC.